The sequence of this T cell receptor (beta chain) was determined in a study of T cell responses to AZD1222 COVID-19 vaccine. Study context: Pooling of second doses given at about 4 or about 12 weeks was done.

Study-level results: It was only after the peak T cell response that any repertoires were sampled. Regions left unmutated in variants are reportedly the target of nearly half of spike-specific TCRs. Along spike, vaccine-associated CD4 TCRs were found throughout, with dominance at 160-218 and 743-854.

Concerning this clone itself: The antigen is not known.

V lost 3 bases and J lost 4, with 12 bases in between. Germline V gene data show CDR1 as SGDLS and CDR2 as YYNGEE. This CDR3 is built from 14 residues. Measured with immunoSEQ multiplex PCR; TCRdb has only the in-frame clones, and not every one. The sample consists of under 55,000 clones, about 80% of them appearing once. The chain recombines TRBV9 with TRBJ2-3; weak D call: TRBD2 (7 bases). This TCR was recovered from an adult in good health. The sample here was peripheral blood, taken on day 0 of AZD1222 vaccination. The CDR3 nucleotides are TGTGCCAGCAGCGAGGGGGACTATGCAGATACGCAGTATTTT. As protein: CASSEGDYADTQYF.